The rows below give T cell receptor beta chains drawn from one sample of a study of CD8+ T cells in alopecia areata. Assay: immunoSEQ multiplex PCR; the TCRdb copy retains only in-frame clones and omits some. Of roughly 140,000 clones listed, approximately 65% are singletons. The material sequenced was CD8+ T cells sorted from blood. The origin of the receptors is a human donor in good health. Each CDR3 is given with its conserved first and last residue. The order of the fields is V gene, D gene, J gene, clone size, CDR3 protein, CDR3 DNA. The D gene is left open where the match is weak. Expanded clones are given a class, and other clones once, few, many or no size at all.

>TRBV6-5|-|TRBJ1-5|-
CASSYDQPQHF
TGTGCCAGCAGTTACGACCAGCCCCAGCATTTT
>TRBV2|-|TRBJ2-1|-
CASSDPPWGQFF
TGTGCCAGCAGTGACCCCCCTTGGGGGCAGTTCTTC
>TRBV6-5|TRBD1|TRBJ2-7|-
CASSYRDSKEQYF
TGTGCCAGCAGTTACCGGGACAGCAAGGAGCAGTACTTC
>TRBV6-5|-|TRBJ2-3|-
CASIVSHPDTQYF
TGTGCCAGCATTGTCAGTCACCCAGATACGCAGTATTTT
>TRBV5-1|-|TRBJ2-7|few
CASMEGNEQYF
TGCGCCAGTATGGAGGGGAACGAGCAGTACTTC
>TRBV4-1|TRBD2|TRBJ2-7|-
CASSQDQAGVNYEQYF
TGCGCCAGCAGCCAAGATCAAGCGGGAGTCAACTACGAGCAGTACTTC
>TRBV29-1|-|TRBJ1-1|-
CSVEGRGVGVGTEAFF
TGCAGCGTTGAGGGTCGGGGCGTGGGCGTGGGCACTGAAGCTTTCTTT
>TRBV5-1|TRBD1|TRBJ2-7|-
CASSLGGQGYEQYF
TGCGCCAGCAGCTTAGGTGGACAGGGCTACGAGCAGTACTTC
>TRBV20-1|-|TRBJ2-1|-
CSARPSVEQFF
TGCAGTGCTAGACCGTCCGTTGAGCAGTTCTTC
>TRBV23-1|-|TRBJ2-7|few
CHAHEQYF
TGTCATGCGCACGAGCAGTACTTC
>TRBV29-1|TRBD2|TRBJ2-1|-
CSVGGGLILGPEQFF
TGCAGCGTTGGGGGAGGGCTCATTTTAGGGCCTGAGCAGTTCTTC
>TRBV28|TRBD1|TRBJ2-7|-
CASRAGTGAYEQYF
TGTGCCAGCAGGGCCGGGACAGGAGCCTACGAGCAGTACTTC
>TRBV11-2|-|TRBJ2-5|-
CASSLDMETQYF
TGTGCCAGCAGCTTAGATATGGAGACCCAGTACTTC
>TRBV9|TRBD2|TRBJ2-1|once
CASNSLAGVLEQFF
TGTGCCAGCAATTCTTTAGCGGGAGTTCTTGAGCAGTTCTTC
>TRBV6-5|-|TRBJ2-5|-
CASSYSVRETQYF
TGTGCCAGCAGTTACTCGGTCCGGGAGACCCAGTACTTC
>TRBV7-9|TRBD2|TRBJ2-3|-
CASSSTSESTDTQYF
TGTGCCAGCAGCTCCACTAGCGAGAGCACAGATACGCAGTATTTT
>TRBV29-1|TRBD2|TRBJ2-7|-
CSVGTSGNYEQYF
TGCAGCGTCGGGACTAGCGGGAACTACGAGCAGTACTTC
>TRBV5-6|-|TRBJ2-7|-
CASSLPVTTGLYEQYF
TGTGCCAGCAGCTTGCCGGTCACCACAGGGCTTTACGAGCAGTACTTC
>TRBV5-6|-|TRBJ1-1|-
CASSLDSTEAFF
TGTGCCAGCAGCTTGGACAGCACTGAAGCTTTCTTT
>TRBV5-1|TRBD2|TRBJ2-2|-
CASSSEVAGLAFDTGELFF
TGCGCCAGCAGCTCTGAAGTAGCGGGACTAGCCTTTGACACCGGGGAGCTGTTTTTT